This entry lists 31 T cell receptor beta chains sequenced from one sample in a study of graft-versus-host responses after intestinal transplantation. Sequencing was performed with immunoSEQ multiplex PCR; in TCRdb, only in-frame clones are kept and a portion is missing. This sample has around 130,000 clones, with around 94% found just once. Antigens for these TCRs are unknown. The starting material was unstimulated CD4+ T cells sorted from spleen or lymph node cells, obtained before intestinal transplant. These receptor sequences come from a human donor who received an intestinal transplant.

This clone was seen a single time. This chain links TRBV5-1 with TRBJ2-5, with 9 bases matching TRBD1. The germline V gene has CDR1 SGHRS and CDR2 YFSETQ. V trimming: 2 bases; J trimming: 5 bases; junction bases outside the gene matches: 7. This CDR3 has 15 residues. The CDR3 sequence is CASSLTGGERETQYF. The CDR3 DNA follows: TGCGCCAGCAGCTTAACAGGGGGCGAGAGGGAGACCCAGTACTTC.

Here the CDR3 reads CASSLRLGADTQYF. CDR3 nucleotides: TGTGCCAGCAGCCTAAGACTAGGGGCAGATACGCAGTATTTT. The chain recombines TRBV9 with TRBJ2-3, with D possibly matching TRBD2 (6 bases). In germline, CDR1 is SGDLS, CDR2 YYNGEE. V was trimmed by 4 bases and J by 4 bases, leaving 13 bases between them. The length of the CDR3 is 14 residues.

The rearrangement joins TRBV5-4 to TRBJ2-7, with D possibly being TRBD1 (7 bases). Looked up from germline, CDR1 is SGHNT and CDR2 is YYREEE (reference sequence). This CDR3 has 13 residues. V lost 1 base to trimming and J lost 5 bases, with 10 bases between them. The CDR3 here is CASSLSGGNEQYF. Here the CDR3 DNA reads TGTGCCAGCAGCTTGTCAGGGGGGAACGAGCAGTACTTC. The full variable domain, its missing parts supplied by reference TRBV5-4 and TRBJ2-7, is ETGVTQSPTHLIKTRGQQVTLRCSSQSGHNTVSWYQQALGQGPQFIFQYYREEENGRGNFPPRFSGLQFPNYSSELNVNALELDDSALYLCASSLSGGNEQYFGPGTRLTVT.

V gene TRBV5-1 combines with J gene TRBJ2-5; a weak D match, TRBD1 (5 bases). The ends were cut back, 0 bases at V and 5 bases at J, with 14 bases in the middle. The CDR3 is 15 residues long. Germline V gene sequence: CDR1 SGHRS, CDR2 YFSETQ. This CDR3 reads CASSLARAPGETQYF. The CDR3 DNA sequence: TGCGCCAGCAGCTTGGCCAGGGCCCCTGGGGAGACCCAGTACTTC. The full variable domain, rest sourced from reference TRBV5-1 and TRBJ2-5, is KAGVTQTPRYLIKTRGQQVTLSCSPISGHRSVSWYQQTPGQGLQFLFEYFSETQRNKGNFPGRFSGRQFSNSRSEMNVSTLELGDSALYLCASSLARAPGETQYFGPGTRLLVL.

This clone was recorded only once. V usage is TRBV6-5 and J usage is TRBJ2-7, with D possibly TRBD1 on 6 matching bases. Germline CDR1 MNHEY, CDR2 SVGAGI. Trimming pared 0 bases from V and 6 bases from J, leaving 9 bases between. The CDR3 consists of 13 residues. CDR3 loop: CASSYSRGFEQYF. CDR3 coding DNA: TGTGCCAGCAGTTACTCGAGGGGGTTCGAGCAGTACTTC.

The DNA for the CDR3 is TGTGCATTTGGCCGGGAAAAACTGTTTTTT. Its protein product is CAFGREKLFF. The rearrangement uses TRBV30 and TRBJ1-4; D remains unclear. CDR3 size: 10 residues. Germline V lookup: CDR1 GTSNPN, CDR2 SVGIG (reference sequence).

CDR3 DNA sequence: TGTGCCAGCTCCCCCGGGACAGGGGGCGGAGAGACCCAGTACTTC. Encoded protein: CASSPGTGGGETQYF. This chain uses TRBV18 with TRBJ2-5, with 12 bases fitting TRBD1. The germline gives CDR1 KGHSH, CDR2 LQKENI. V lost 6 bases to trimming and J lost 4 bases; unmatched junction nucleotides: 6. There are 15 residues in the CDR3.

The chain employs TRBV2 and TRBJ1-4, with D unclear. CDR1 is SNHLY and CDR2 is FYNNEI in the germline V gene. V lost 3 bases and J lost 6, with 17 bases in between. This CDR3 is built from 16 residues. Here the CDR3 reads CASSDYARRVDEKLFF. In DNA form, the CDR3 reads TGTGCCAGCAGTGATTACGCGAGGCGGGTGGATGAAAAACTGTTTTTT.

The CDR3 DNA follows: TGTGCCAGCAGTTACACACAGGGATTCTACGAGCAGTACTTC. Translated: CASSYTQGFYEQYF. This sequence joins TRBV6-5 and TRBJ2-7; maybe TRBD1 (6 bases). Trimming cost V 2 bases and J 3 bases, with 11 bases left between them. This CDR3 spans 14 amino acids. Germline loops: CDR1 MNHEY, CDR2 SVGAGI.

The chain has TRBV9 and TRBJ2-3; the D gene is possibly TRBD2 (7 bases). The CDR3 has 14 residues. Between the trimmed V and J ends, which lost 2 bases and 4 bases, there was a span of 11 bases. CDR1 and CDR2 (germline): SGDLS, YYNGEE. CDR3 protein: CASSVGGRADTQYF. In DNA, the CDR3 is TGTGCCAGCAGCGTGGGGGGGCGGGCAGATACGCAGTATTTT.

This chain's CDR3 is CASSSRLGGNEQFF. The CDR3 region has the DNA TGTGCCAGCAGTTCCCGCCTAGGGGGAAATGAGCAGTTCTTC. The chain couples TRBV6-1 to TRBJ2-1; a possible D gene is TRBD1 (6 bases). The CDR3 consists of 14 residues. V was pared by 5 bases and J by 7 bases, with 15 bases between. Germline CDR1 is MNHNS and CDR2 is SASEGT.

Written as DNA, the CDR3 is TGTGCCAGCAGCCTCGGAGGCGGGGAAGAGACCCAGTACTTC. This encodes CASSLGGGEETQYF. This chain connects TRBV5-6 to TRBJ2-5, with D maybe TRBD2 (6 bases). The germline V gene has CDR1 SGHDT and CDR2 YYEEEE. This CDR3 spans 14 amino acids. Trimming removed 4 bases at V and 3 bases at J, with 13 bases between. The full variable domain, its missing parts supplied by reference TRBV5-6 and TRBJ2-5, is DAGVTQSPTHLIKTRGQQVTLRCSPKSGHDTVSWYQQALGQGPQFIFQYYEEEERQRGNFPDRFSGHQFPNYSSELNVNALLLGDSALYLCASSLGGGEETQYFGPGTRLLVL.

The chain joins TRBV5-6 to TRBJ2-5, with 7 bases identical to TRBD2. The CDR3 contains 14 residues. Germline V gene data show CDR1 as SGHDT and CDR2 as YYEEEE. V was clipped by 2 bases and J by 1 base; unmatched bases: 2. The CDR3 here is CASSLSGIQETQYF. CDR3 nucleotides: TGTGCCAGCAGCTTAAGCGGGATCCAAGAGACCCAGTACTTC. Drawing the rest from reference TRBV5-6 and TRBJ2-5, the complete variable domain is DAGVTQSPTHLIKTRGQQVTLRCSPKSGHDTVSWYQQALGQGPQFIFQYYEEEERQRGNFPDRFSGHQFPNYSSELNVNALLLGDSALYLCASSLSGIQETQYFGPGTRLLVL.

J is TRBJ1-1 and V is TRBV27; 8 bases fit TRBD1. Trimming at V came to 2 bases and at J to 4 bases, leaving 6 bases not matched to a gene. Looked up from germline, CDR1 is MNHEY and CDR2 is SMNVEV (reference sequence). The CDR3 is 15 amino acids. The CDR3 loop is CASSLTAGGPTEAFF. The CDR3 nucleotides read TGTGCCAGCAGTTTAACAGCAGGGGGCCCCACTGAAGCTTTCTTT.

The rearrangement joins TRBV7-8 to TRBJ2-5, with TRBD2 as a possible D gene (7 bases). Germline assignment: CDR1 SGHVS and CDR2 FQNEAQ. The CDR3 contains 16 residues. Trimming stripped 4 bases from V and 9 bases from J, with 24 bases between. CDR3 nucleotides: TGTGCCAGCAGCTCCCTCGTCCGGGGGGCCCGTGAGGCCCAGTACTTC. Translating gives CASSSLVRGAREAQYF.

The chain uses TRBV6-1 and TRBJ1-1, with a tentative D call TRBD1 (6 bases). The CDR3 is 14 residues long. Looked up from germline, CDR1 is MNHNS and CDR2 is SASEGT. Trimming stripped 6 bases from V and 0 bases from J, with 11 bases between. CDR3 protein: CASSGQLMNTEAFF. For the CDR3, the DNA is TGTGCCAGCAGCGGACAGCTTATGAACACTGAAGCTTTCTTT.

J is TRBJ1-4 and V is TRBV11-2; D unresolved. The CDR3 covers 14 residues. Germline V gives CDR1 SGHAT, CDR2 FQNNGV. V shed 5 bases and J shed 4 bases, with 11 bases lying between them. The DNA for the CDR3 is TGTGCCAGCAGCCAGCGGGTGGATAATGAAAAACTGTTTTTT. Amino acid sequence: CASSQRVDNEKLFF.

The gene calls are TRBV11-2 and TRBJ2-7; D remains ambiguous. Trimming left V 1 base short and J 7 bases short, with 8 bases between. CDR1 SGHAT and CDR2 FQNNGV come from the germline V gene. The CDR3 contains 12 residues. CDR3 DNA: TGTGCCAGCAGCTTAGCGCTGAGGGAGCAGTACTTC. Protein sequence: CASSLALREQYF.

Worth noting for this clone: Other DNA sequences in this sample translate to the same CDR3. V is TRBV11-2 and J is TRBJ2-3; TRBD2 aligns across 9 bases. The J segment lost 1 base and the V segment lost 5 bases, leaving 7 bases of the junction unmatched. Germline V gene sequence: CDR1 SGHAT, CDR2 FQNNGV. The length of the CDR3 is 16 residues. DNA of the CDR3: TGTGCCAGCAGCGTTGCCTCTAGCGGGGGCACAGATACGCAGTATTTT. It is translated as CASSVASSGGTDTQYF.

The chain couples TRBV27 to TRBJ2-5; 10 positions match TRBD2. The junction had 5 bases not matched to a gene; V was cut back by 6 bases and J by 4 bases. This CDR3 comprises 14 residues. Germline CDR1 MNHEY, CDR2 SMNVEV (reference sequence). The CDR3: CASRVGTSAETQYF. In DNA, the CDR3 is TGTGCCAGCAGGGTCGGGACTAGCGCAGAGACCCAGTACTTC.

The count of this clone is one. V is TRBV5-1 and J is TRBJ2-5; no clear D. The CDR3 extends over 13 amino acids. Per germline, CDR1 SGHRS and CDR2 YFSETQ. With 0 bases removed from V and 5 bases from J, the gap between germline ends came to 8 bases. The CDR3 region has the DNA TGCGCCAGCAGCTTGGCCTTCGGGGAGACCCAGTACTTC. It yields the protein CASSLAFGETQYF.

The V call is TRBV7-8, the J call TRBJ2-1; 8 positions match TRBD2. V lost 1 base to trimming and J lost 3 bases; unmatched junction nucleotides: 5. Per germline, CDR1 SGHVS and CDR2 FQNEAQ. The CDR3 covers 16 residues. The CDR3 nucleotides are TGTGCCAGCAGCTTAGTTGCGGGGGGTTTCTACAATGAGCAGTTCTTC. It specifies CASSLVAGGFYNEQFF.

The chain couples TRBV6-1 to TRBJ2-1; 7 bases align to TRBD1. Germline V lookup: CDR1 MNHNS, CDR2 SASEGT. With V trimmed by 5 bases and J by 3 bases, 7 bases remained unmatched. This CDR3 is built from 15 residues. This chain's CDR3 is CASSSRQGNYNEQFF. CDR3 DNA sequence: TGTGCCAGCAGTAGCCGACAGGGTAACTACAATGAGCAGTTCTTC.

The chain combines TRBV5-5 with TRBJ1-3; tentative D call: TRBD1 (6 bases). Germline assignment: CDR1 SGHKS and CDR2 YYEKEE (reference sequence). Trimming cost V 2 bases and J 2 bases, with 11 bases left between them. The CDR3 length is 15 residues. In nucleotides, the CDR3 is TGTGCCAGCAGCTTAGAGGGGGGAACTGGAAACACCATATATTTT. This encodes CASSLEGGTGNTIYF. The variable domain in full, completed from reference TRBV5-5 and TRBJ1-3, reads DAGVTQSPTHLIKTRGQQVTLRCSPISGHKSVSWYQQVLGQGPQFIFQYYEKEERGRGNFPDRFSARQFPNYSSELNVNALLLGDSALYLCASSLEGGTGNTIYFGEGSWLTVV.

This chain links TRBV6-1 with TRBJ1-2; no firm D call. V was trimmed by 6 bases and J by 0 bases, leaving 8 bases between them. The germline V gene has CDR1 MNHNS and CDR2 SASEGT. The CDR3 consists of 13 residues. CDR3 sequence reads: CASRVQTNYGYTF. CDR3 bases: TGTGCCAGCAGGGTACAGACTAACTATGGCTACACCTTC.

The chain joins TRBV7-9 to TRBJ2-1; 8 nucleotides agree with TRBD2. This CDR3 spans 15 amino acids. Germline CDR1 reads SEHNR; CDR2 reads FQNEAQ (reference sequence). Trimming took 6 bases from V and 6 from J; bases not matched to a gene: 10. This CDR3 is CASSPGLVDVNEQFF. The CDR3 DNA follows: TGTGCCAGCAGTCCGGGACTAGTGGACGTCAATGAGCAGTTCTTC.

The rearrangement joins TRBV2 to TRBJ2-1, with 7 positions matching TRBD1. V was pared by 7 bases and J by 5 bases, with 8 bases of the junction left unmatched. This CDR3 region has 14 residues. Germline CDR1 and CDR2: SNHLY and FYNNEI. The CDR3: CASTRTGLHNEQFF. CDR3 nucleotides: TGTGCCAGCACCCGGACAGGCCTCCACAATGAGCAGTTCTTC.

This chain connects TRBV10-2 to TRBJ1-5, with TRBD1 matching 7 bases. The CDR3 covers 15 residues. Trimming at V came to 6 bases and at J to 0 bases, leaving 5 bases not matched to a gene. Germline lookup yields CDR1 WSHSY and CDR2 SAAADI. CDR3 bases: TGCGCCAGCAGAGGGACAGCCTATAGCAATCAGCCCCAGCATTTT. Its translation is CASRGTAYSNQPQHF.

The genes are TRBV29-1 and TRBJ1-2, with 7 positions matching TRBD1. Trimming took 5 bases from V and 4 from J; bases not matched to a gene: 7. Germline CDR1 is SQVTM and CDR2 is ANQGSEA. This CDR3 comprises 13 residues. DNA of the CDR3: TGCAGCGTTAGCCCGGGACAGCTCTATGGCTACACCTTC. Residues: CSVSPGQLYGYTF.

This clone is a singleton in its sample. Written as DNA, the CDR3 is TGTGCCAGCAGCGTAGGGACCGCTTCGGATGAGCAGTTCTTC. Translated, it gives CASSVGTASDEQFF. The chain links TRBV9 to TRBJ2-1; no definite D call. The CDR3 is 14 residues long. V lost 0 bases and J 8 bases, leaving 12 bases between the germline ends. CDR1 and CDR2 from the germline V gene are SGDLS and YYNGEE.

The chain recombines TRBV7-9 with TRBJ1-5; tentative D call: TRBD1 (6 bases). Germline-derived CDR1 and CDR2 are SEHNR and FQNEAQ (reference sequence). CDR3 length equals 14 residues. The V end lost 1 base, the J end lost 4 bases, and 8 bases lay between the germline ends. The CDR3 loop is CASSLGTGNQPQHF. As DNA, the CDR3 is TGTGCCAGCAGCTTAGGTACAGGGAATCAGCCCCAGCATTTT. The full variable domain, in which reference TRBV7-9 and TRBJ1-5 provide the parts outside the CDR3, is DTGVSQNPRHKITKRGQNVTFRCDPISEHNRLYWYRQTLGQGPEFLTYFQNEAQLEKSRLLSDRFSAERPKGSFSTLEIQRTEQGDSAMYLCASSLGTGNQPQHFGDGTRLSIL.